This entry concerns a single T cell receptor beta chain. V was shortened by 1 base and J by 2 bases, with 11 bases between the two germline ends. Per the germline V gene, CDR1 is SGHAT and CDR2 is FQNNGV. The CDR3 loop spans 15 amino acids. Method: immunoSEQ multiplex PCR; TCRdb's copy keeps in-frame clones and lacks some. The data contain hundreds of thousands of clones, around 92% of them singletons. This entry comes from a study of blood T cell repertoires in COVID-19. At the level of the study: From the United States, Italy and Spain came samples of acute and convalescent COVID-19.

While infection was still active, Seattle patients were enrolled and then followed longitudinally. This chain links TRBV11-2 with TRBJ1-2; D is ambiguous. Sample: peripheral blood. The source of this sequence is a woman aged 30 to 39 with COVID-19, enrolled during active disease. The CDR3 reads CASSLAPGPNYGYTF. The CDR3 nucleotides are TGTGCCAGCAGCTTAGCCCCGGGTCCCAACTATGGCTACACCTTC. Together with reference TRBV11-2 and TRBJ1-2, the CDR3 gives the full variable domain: EAGVAQSPRYKIIEKRQSVAFWCNPISGHATLYWYQQILGQGPKLLIQFQNNGVVDDSQLPKDRFSAERLKGVDSTLKIQPAKLEDSAVYLCASSLAPGPNYGYTFGSGTRLTVV.